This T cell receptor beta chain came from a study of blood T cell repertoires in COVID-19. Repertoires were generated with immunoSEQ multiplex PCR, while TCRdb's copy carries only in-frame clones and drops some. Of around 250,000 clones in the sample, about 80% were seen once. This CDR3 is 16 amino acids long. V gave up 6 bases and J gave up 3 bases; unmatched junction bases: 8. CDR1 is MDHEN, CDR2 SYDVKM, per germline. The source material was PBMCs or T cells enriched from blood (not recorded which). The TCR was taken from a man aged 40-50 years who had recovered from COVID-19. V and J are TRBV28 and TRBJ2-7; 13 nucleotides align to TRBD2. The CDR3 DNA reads TGTGCCAGCAGCGTTCCCGGACTAGCGGGAGACTACGAGCAGTACTTC. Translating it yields CASSVPGLAGDYEQYF.